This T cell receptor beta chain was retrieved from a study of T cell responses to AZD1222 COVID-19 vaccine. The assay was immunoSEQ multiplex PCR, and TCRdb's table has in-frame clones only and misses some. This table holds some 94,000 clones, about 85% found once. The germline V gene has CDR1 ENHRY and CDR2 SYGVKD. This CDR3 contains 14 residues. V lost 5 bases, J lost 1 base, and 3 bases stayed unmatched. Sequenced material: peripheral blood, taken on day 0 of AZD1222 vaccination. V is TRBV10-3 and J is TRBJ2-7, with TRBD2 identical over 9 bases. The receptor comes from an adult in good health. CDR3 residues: CAISSGGPSYEQYF. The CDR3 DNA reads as TGTGCCATCAGTAGCGGGGGGCCTTCCTACGAGCAGTACTTC.